The next 16 T cell receptor beta chains were all read from a single sample in a study of identical twins. Via MiXCR, TCRdb re-called the 5' RACE reads, giving one row per CDR3 protein. Among 200,000 to 250,000 distinct CDR3 sequences listed, 6.5% to 9% were seen once. This sample also belongs to another study, concerning yellow fever vaccine responses in identical twins.

Sequencing input: CD8+ T cells sorted from blood. The receptors come from a woman aged 18-30 years in good health.

Ten or more counts support this clonotype. The chain recombines TRBV12-3 or TRBV12-4 with TRBJ2-1, with 10 bases lining up with TRBD2. Germline trimming cut 10 bases from V and 0 bases from J; bases unmatched to any gene: 15. This CDR3 has 18 residues. Here the CDR3 DNA reads TGTGCCATCTGTTTAGCTCTAAGCGGGGGGGGCTCCTACAATGAGCAGTTCTTC. Its protein product is CAICLALSGGGSYNEQFF.

This clonotype was recorded a few times. V and J are TRBV28 and TRBJ1-1; D not resolved. Germline assignment: CDR1 MDHEN and CDR2 SYDVKM. V was pared by 3 bases and J by 0 bases, with 11 bases between. The CDR3 spans 15 residues. The CDR3 sequence is CASSFAARMNTEAFF. CDR3 sequence (DNA): TGTGCCAGCAGTTTTGCAGCTCGGATGAACACTGAAGCTTTCTTT.

This clonotype was recorded at least ten times. The chain is built from TRBV29-1 and TRBJ1-2; TRBD1 matches at 9 bases. The germline gives CDR1 SQVTM, CDR2 ANQGSEA. Trimming removed 7 bases from V and 5 bases from J; junction bases left unmatched: 8. CDR3 length equals 13 residues. The chain's CDR3 is CSAPGQGVYGYTF. For the CDR3, the DNA is TGCAGCGCCCCGGGACAGGGAGTTTATGGCTACACCTTC. The full variable domain, completed using reference TRBV29-1 and TRBJ1-2, is SAVISQKPSRDICQRGTSLTIQCQVDSQVTMMFWYRQQPGQSLTLIATANQGSEATYESGFVIDKFPISRPNLTFSTLTVSNMSPEDSSIYLCSAPGQGVYGYTFGSGTRLTVV.

In this sample, this clonotype turned up many times. The chain couples TRBV6-5 to TRBJ2-3; 8 nucleotides line up with TRBD2. The CDR3 runs 16 residues. Germline V lookup: CDR1 MNHEY, CDR2 SVGAGI. V trimming: 0 bases; J trimming: 0 bases; junction bases outside the gene matches: 2. The CDR3 DNA reads TGTGCCAGCAGTTACTCACTAGCGGCTAGCACAGATACGCAGTATTTT. Amino acids: CASSYSLAASTDTQYF.

This clonotype was recorded at least ten times. V gene TRBV12-3 or TRBV12-4 combines with J gene TRBJ2-2; D is possibly TRBD2 (6 bases). CDR3 size: 14 residues. V gave up 5 bases and J gave up 4 bases, with 11 bases separating them. The CDR3 is CASSRDWSTGELFF. The CDR3 nucleotides read TGTGCCAGCAGTCGGGACTGGAGCACCGGGGAGCTGTTTTTT.

The chain carries TRBV7-8 and TRBJ2-1; 7 nucleotides line up with TRBD1. The CDR3 covers 11 residues. Germline CDR1 and CDR2: SGHVS and FQNEAQ. V lost 6 bases, J lost 8 bases, and 1 base stayed unmatched. DNA for the CDR3: TGTGCCAGCAGGACAGGGTATGAGCAGTTCTTC. It is translated as CASRTGYEQFF.

This clonotype was recorded many times. The gene calls are TRBV5-1 and TRBJ2-5; D is ambiguous. Germline V gene data show CDR1 as SGHRS and CDR2 as YFSETQ. This CDR3 has 15 residues. Trimming stripped 2 bases from V and 0 bases from J, with 11 bases between. Here the CDR3 DNA reads TGCGCCAGCAGCTTTTGGGTTGTAGACCAAGAGACCCAGTACTTC. Its translation is CASSFWVVDQETQYF.

This clonotype was counted ten times or more. The V and J genes are TRBV7-9 and TRBJ2-7, with 7 bases aligning to TRBD1. Trimming at V came to 3 bases and at J to 5 bases, leaving 10 bases not matched to a gene. Germline loops: CDR1 SEHNR, CDR2 FQNEAQ (reference sequence). CDR3 size: 15 residues. The CDR3 spells CASSFYRQGPHEQYF. The DNA of the CDR3 is TGTGCCAGCAGCTTTTATAGACAGGGCCCCCACGAGCAGTACTTC.

Ten or more counts support this clonotype. This chain uses TRBV14 with TRBJ2-5; D is ambiguous. Germline CDR1 and CDR2: SGHDN and FVKESK. V was clipped by 1 base and J by 5 bases, with 17 bases between them. The CDR3 length is 16 residues. In DNA, the CDR3 is TGTGCCAGCAGCCAAGTGACTTCATACACCCTGGAGACCCAGTACTTC. This encodes CASSQVTSYTLETQYF.

V usage is TRBV4-1 and J usage is TRBJ2-7, with TRBD2 matching 9 bases. J gave up 7 bases and V 1 base, and 2 bases lay outside the gene matches. Germline V lookup: CDR1 MGHRA, CDR2 YSYEKL. The CDR3 loop spans 13 amino acids. DNA for the CDR3: TGCGCCAGCAGCCAAGTTCTAGCGGGAGAGCAGTACTTC. Translating it yields CASSQVLAGEQYF.

This clonotype appeared a single time. The chain recombines TRBV23-1 with TRBJ2-3; TRBD2 is a possible D gene (5 bases). TRBV23-1 is reported as an ORF; its role is uncertain. Between the trimmed V and J ends, which lost 5 bases and 4 bases, there was a span of 13 bases. This CDR3 region has 14 residues. The CDR3 DNA is TGCGCCAGCAGTGAGACGGGGTATGCAGATACGCAGTATTTT. Protein: CASSETGYADTQYF.

This sequence joins TRBV4-1 and TRBJ2-2; possible D gene TRBD1, 6 bases. Trimming left V 4 bases short and J 5 bases short, with 11 bases between. This CDR3 has 14 residues. The germline CDR1 and CDR2 sequences are MGHRA and YSYEKL. The CDR3 bases are TGCGCCAGCAGCCCAGGACAGTTTACCGGGGAGCTGTTTTTT. Its protein is CASSPGQFTGELFF.

This clonotype was seen a handful of times. The V and J genes are TRBV5-1 and TRBJ2-1; TRBD1 or TRBD2 may be the D gene (5 bases each). The CDR3 contains 16 residues. V gave up 5 bases and J gave up 5 bases, with 20 bases separating them. Germline V gives CDR1 SGHRS, CDR2 YFSETQ. Here the CDR3 DNA reads TGCGCCAGCAGAGTTAACCGGGACGGACTTAACAATGAGCAGTTCTTC. Translated, it gives CASRVNRDGLNNEQFF. The complete variable domain, with remaining parts taken from reference TRBV5-1 and TRBJ2-1, reads KAGVTQTPRYLIKTRGQQVTLSCSPISGHRSVSWYQQTPGQGLQFLFEYFSETQRNKGNFPGRFSGRQFSNSRSEMNVSTLELGDSALYLCASRVNRDGLNNEQFFGPGTRLTVL.

This clonotype was seen many times. This chain links TRBV5-1 with TRBJ1-2; D might be TRBD1 (5 bases). Germline CDR1 reads SGHRS; CDR2 reads YFSETQ. Trimming took 2 bases from V and 4 from J, leaving 15 bases between them. This CDR3 is 15 amino acids long. CDR3 nucleotide sequence: TGCGCCAGCAGCTTTTCCCCGCTAGGGACCTATGGCTACACCTTC. Translation gives CASSFSPLGTYGYTF.

This clonotype was found many times. The V call is TRBV12-3 or TRBV12-4, the J call TRBJ2-1; TRBD2 is a possible D gene (5 bases). CDR3 length: 14 amino acids. V was trimmed by 1 base and J by 3 bases, leaving 7 bases between them. CDR3 DNA sequence: TGTGCCAGCAGTTTAGAGACTAACTACAATGAGCAGTTCTTC. The encoded protein is CASSLETNYNEQFF.

This clonotype has more than one count but fewer than ten. The CDR3 is CASGLPETRGEQYF. DNA for the CDR3: TGTGCTAGTGGTTTACCGGAGACCCGGGGGGAGCAGTACTTC. V is TRBV12-5 and J is TRBJ2-7; TRBD2 might be the D (6 bases). CDR1 and CDR2 from the germline V gene are LGHNT and FRNRAP. The CDR3 contains 14 residues. The V and J ends lost 3 bases and 7 bases respectively, with 16 bases between them.